Each of the 2 T cell receptor beta chains below was sequenced from the same sample in a study of OX40 agonist ivuxolimab in advanced cancers. Assay used: immunoSEQ multiplex PCR; TCRdb lists only in-frame clones, some missing. The table records fewer than 120,000 clones, over 85% of them present only once. The specimen comprised CD4+ or CD8+ T cells sorted from blood, sampled in a trial of the OX40 agonist ivuxolimab. The receptors here all came from an adult with an advanced solid tumor such as melanoma, head and neck, liver or kidney cancer.

The chain couples TRBV28 to TRBJ2-6; maybe TRBD1 (5 bases). The germline CDR1 and CDR2 sequences are MDHEN and SYDVKM. This CDR3 contains 17 residues. Trimming stripped 8 bases from V and 0 bases from J, with 17 bases between. Written as DNA, the CDR3 is TGTGCCAGCCGTAAGACAGCGATGCTCTCTGGGGCCAACGTCCTGACTTTC. Amino acids: CASRKTAMLSGANVLTF.

This clone was recorded once. The chain couples TRBV5-4 to TRBJ2-3; D gene unclear. With 4 bases removed from V and 6 bases from J, the gap between germline ends came to 12 bases. CDR3 size: 13 residues. The germline V gene has CDR1 SGHNT and CDR2 YYREEE (reference sequence). The CDR3 region has the DNA TGTGCCAGCAGCCAAAATCTTCGCGATACGCAGTATTTT. It encodes CASSQNLRDTQYF. The full variable domain, completed using reference TRBV5-4 and TRBJ2-3, is ETGVTQSPTHLIKTRGQQVTLRCSSQSGHNTVSWYQQALGQGPQFIFQYYREEENGRGNFPPRFSGLQFPNYSSELNVNALELDDSALYLCASSQNLRDTQYFGPGTRLTVL.